The 8 T cell receptor beta chains listed next were all sequenced from one sample in a study of CD8+ T cells in alopecia areata. RNA was isolated and reverse transcribed to cDNA, the sequencing template. Clones were sequenced by immunoSEQ multiplex PCR, and TCRdb holds only the in-frame ones, with some missing. Here the sample spans around 250,000 clones, around two thirds being singletons. The sequencing here drew on CD4+ T cells sorted from blood, taken at week 0. All receptors come from a human donor with alopecia areata.

This clone turned up a few times. The chain is built from TRBV10-3 and TRBJ2-2; no definite D call. The CDR3 has 12 residues. Germline values: CDR1 ENHRY, CDR2 SYGVKD. V dropped 3 bases and J dropped 7 bases, with 6 bases sitting between them. The CDR3 loop is CAISDRIGELFF. The CDR3, as DNA: TGTGCCATCAGTGACAGGATCGGGGAGCTGTTTTTT.

The gene calls are TRBV11-2 and TRBJ2-7; D remains ambiguous. The CDR3 runs to 12 residues. V lost 5 bases and J 3 bases, leaving 8 bases between the germline ends. Germline V gene lookup returns CDR1 SGHAT and CDR2 FQNNGV. The CDR3 DNA follows: TGTGCCAGCAGCCGGCCCTACTACGAGCAGTACTTC. It yields the protein CASSRPYYEQYF. Full variable domain (rest looked up from reference TRBV11-2 and TRBJ2-7): EAGVAQSPRYKIIEKRQSVAFWCNPISGHATLYWYQQILGQGPKLLIQFQNNGVVDDSQLPKDRFSAERLKGVDSTLKIQPAKLEDSAVYLCASSRPYYEQYFGPGTRLTVT.

This clone was seen only a few times. The chain links TRBV29-1 to TRBJ2-6; D ambiguous. The CDR3 totals 15 residues. Germline lookup yields CDR1 SQVTM and CDR2 ANQGSEA. V lost 4 bases, J lost 0 bases, and 10 bases lay in between. CDR3 loop: CSVVQSSSGANVLTF. The CDR3 DNA sequence: TGCAGCGTTGTTCAGAGCAGCTCTGGGGCCAACGTCCTGACTTTC.

The chain recombines TRBV4-1 with TRBJ2-6, with D possibly called TRBD1 or TRBD2 (6 bases each). Trimming shortened V by 1 base and J by 1 base, and 14 bases separated the two germline ends. This CDR3 has 18 residues. Per the germline V gene, CDR1 is MGHRA and CDR2 is YSYEKL. CDR3 sequence: CASSQVGGSLSGANVLTF. The DNA for the CDR3 is TGCGCCAGCAGCCAAGTGGGGGGCTCATTGTCTGGGGCCAACGTCCTGACTTTC.

The chain joins TRBV7-2 to TRBJ2-3; no clear D. There are 15 residues in the CDR3. Deletions cut 1 base from V and 4 bases from J, with 12 bases between. Germline assignment: CDR1 SGHTA and CDR2 FQGNSA. The CDR3: CASSLGSSRADTQYF. CDR3 in DNA: TGTGCCAGCAGCTTAGGCTCCTCAAGGGCAGATACGCAGTATTTT.

This clone was seen a handful of times. This same CDR3 is encoded by further DNA sequences in the sample. The J gene is TRBJ2-5, the V gene TRBV5-4; D unresolved. The CDR3 is 11 residues long. Trimming took off 3 bases at V and 2 bases at J, with 2 bases between the two ends. The germline CDR1 and CDR2 sequences are SGHNT and YYREEE (reference sequence). In DNA, the CDR3 is TGTGCCAGCAGCTCACAAGAGACCCAGTACTTC. Residues: CASSSQETQYF.

This clone was counted between two and nine times. One end of the junction does not line up with germline, which may come from a read error. This sample includes further DNA sequences coding for the same CDR3. This rearrangement joins TRBV29-1 to TRBJ2-3, with a possible D match to TRBD2 (6 bases). Germline lookup yields CDR1 SQVTM and CDR2 ANQGSEA. This CDR3 is 13 amino acids long. The CDR3 nucleotides are TGCAGCGTTGAAGGGGGAGGCACTGATACGCAGTATTTT. Translation gives CSVEGGGTDTQYF.

This chain uses TRBV15 with TRBJ1-2; D gene unclear. V was trimmed by 2 bases and J by 5 bases, leaving 6 bases between them. The V gene's germline CDR1 is LNHNV and CDR2 YYDKDF (reference sequence). This CDR3 has 12 amino acids. CDR3 region: CATSRNGYGYTF. The CDR3 nucleotides are TGTGCCACCAGCAGAAACGGGTATGGCTACACCTTC.